The 20 T cell receptor beta chains listed next were all sequenced from one sample in a study of blood T cell repertoires in COVID-19. The method was immunoSEQ multiplex PCR; TCRdb's version includes in-frame clones alone and lacks a portion of them. The sample lists a few hundred thousand clones, more than 85% occurring once. Sequenced sample: PBMCs or T cells enriched from blood (not recorded which). Receptor source: a woman in her thirties or forties who had been exposed to COVID-19.

This clone was observed a handful of times. The chain links TRBV10-3 to TRBJ2-7; TRBD2 is a possible D gene (6 bases). There are 15 residues in the CDR3. The germline CDR1 and CDR2 sequences are ENHRY and SYGVKD. Trimming took 0 bases from V and 2 from J, leaving 11 bases between them. CDR3 in amino acids: CAISESMPGAYEQYF. In nucleotides, the CDR3 is TGTGCCATCAGTGAGTCGATGCCGGGAGCCTACGAGCAGTACTTC.

The rearrangement uses TRBV11-3 and TRBJ2-3, with a weak D call TRBD1 (5 bases). Germline V CDR1 and CDR2: SGHNT, YENEEA. Trimming left V 3 bases short and J 1 base short, with 17 bases between. The CDR3 covers 17 residues. In DNA, the CDR3 is TGTGCCAGCAGCTTCTGGGATCTCCAGGGCGGCACAGATACGCAGTATTTT. Protein product: CASSFWDLQGGTDTQYF.

The genes are TRBV10-3 and TRBJ2-1; the match to TRBD1 covers 9 bases. This CDR3 is built from 13 residues. From germline, CDR1 is ENHRY and CDR2 SYGVKD. Trimming at V came to 6 bases and at J to 8 bases, leaving 5 bases not matched to a gene. Here the CDR3 DNA reads TGTGCCATCAGGACAGGGGGTGGGGATGAGCAGTTCTTC. It is translated as CAIRTGGGDEQFF.

The gene calls are TRBV13 and TRBJ1-2, with 7 bases aligning to TRBD1. This CDR3 region has 14 residues. Germline loops: CDR1 PRHDT, CDR2 FYEKMQ (reference sequence). V dropped 5 bases and J dropped 5; count of bases not matched to a gene: 8. CDR3 residues: CASSEGAGLYGYTF. CDR3 nucleotide sequence: TGTGCCAGCAGCGAGGGGGCTGGTCTGTATGGCTACACCTTC. Looking up the rest from reference TRBV13 and TRBJ1-2 gives the full variable domain: AAGVIQSPRHLIKEKRETATLKCYPIPRHDTVYWYQQGPGQDPQFLISFYEKMQSDKGSIPDRFSAQQFSDYHSELNMSSLELGDSALYFCASSEGAGLYGYTFGSGTRLTVV.

The chain is built from TRBV11-3 and TRBJ1-2; the match to TRBD1 covers 7 bases. Germline values: CDR1 SGHNT, CDR2 YENEEA. Trimming at V came to 5 bases and at J to 5 bases, leaving 11 bases not matched to a gene. The CDR3 is 15 residues long. DNA of the CDR3: TGTGCCAGCAGCCTTAGACAGGGTCGGGTGTATGGCTACACCTTC. Translating gives CASSLRQGRVYGYTF. The whole variable domain, filled in from reference TRBV11-3 and TRBJ1-2, reads EAGVVQSPRYKIIEKKQPVAFWCNPISGHNTLYWYLQNLGQGPELLIRYENEEAVDDSQLPKDRFSAERLKGVDSTLKIQPAELGDSAVYLCASSLRQGRVYGYTFGSGTRLTVV.

With regard to this clone: One end of the junction fails to match germline, which may point to a read error. The chain has TRBV19 and TRBJ1-3; 10 bases line up with TRBD1. CDR3 length: 17 residues. From germline, CDR1 is LNHDA and CDR2 SQIVND (reference sequence). In DNA form, the CDR3 reads TGTGCCAGCAGTAACCGACAGGGGGCATGGGGAGGAAACACCATATATTTT. Protein product: CASSNRQGAWGGNTIYF.

The rearrangement joins TRBV5-1 to TRBJ2-3, with no clear D. The CDR3 runs 15 residues. V was cut by 4 bases and J by 0 bases, with 12 bases left in between. Germline V gene lookup returns CDR1 SGHRS and CDR2 YFSETQ. In nucleotides, the CDR3 is TGCGCCAGCAGCCAATACAGTTCTAGCACAGATACGCAGTATTTT. This gives the protein CASSQYSSSTDTQYF.

On this clone: Different DNA sequences within this sample yield the same CDR3. The J gene is TRBJ2-7, the V gene TRBV7-9; tentatively, D is TRBD1 (5 bases). Trimming removed 3 bases from V and 0 bases from J, with 9 bases in between. The CDR3 is 14 residues long. Looked up from germline, CDR1 is SEHNR and CDR2 is FQNEAQ (reference sequence). CDR3 residues: CASSLAGSSYEQYF. The CDR3 DNA is TGTGCCAGCAGCTTGGCAGGGTCCTCCTACGAGCAGTACTTC. Looking up the rest from reference TRBV7-9 and TRBJ2-7 gives the full variable domain: DTGVSQNPRHKITKRGQNVTFRCDPISEHNRLYWYRQTLGQGPEFLTYFQNEAQLEKSRLLSDRFSAERPKGSFSTLEIQRTEQGDSAMYLCASSLAGSSYEQYFGPGTRLTVT.

The chain uses TRBV5-6 and TRBJ2-7; the match to TRBD1 covers 9 bases. V lost 0 bases to trimming and J lost 5 bases; unmatched junction nucleotides: 3. CDR3 size: 14 residues. The germline V gene has CDR1 SGHDT and CDR2 YYEEEE. The CDR3 DNA reads as TGTGCCAGCAGCTTGGGCCGGGACAGGGACGAGCAGTACTTC. The encoded protein is CASSLGRDRDEQYF.

Comment on this clone: In this CDR3 the conserved last residue, phenylalanine or tryptophan, is missing, so a read error is likely. The DNA is omitted, as the CDR3 cannot be located on it reliably, and the CDR3 follows TCRdb's listing. The rearrangement uses TRBV12-1 and TRBJ1-1. TRBV12-1 constitutes a pseudogene. The CDR3 region is 8 residues in length, termini included. This CDR3 is CASSLSGQ.

The rearrangement uses TRBV3-1 (or the pseudogene TRBV3-2) and TRBJ1-1; 7 bases line up with TRBD1. Germline values: CDR1 LGHDT, CDR2 YNNKEL (reference sequence). V shed 4 bases and J 0 bases; nucleotides not matched to a gene: 2. This CDR3 has 14 amino acids. For the CDR3, the DNA is TGTGCCAGCAGCCTAGGGACAGTGAACACTGAAGCTTTCTTT. Its translation: CASSLGTVNTEAFF.

The CDR3 bases are TGTGCCAGCAACCCAAGGCAGGCGTGGGGCTACACCTTC. The encoded protein is CASNPRQAWGYTF. V is TRBV6-5 and J is TRBJ1-2; D remains unclear. Trimming took 7 bases from V and 8 from J, leaving 17 bases between them. The CDR3 contains 13 residues. CDR1 is MNHEY and CDR2 is SVGAGI in the germline V gene.

This chain connects TRBV10-2 to TRBJ1-2, with 7 bases identical to TRBD1. The CDR3 runs 14 residues. Germline V gene lookup returns CDR1 WSHSY and CDR2 SAAADI. The ends lost 2 bases at V and 6 bases at J; junction bases unmatched: 6. CDR3 residues: CASSELGQEDGYTF. CDR3 in DNA: TGCGCCAGCAGTGAGCTAGGACAGGAGGATGGCTACACCTTC.

The chain uses TRBV7-2 and TRBJ1-1; TRBD1 is a possible D gene (5 bases). The CDR3 has 14 amino acids. Germline values: CDR1 SGHTA, CDR2 FQGNSA. Trimming took off 5 bases at V and 3 bases at J, with 13 bases between the two ends. The CDR3: CASSGGVRDTEAFF. The CDR3 nucleotides are TGTGCCAGCAGCGGAGGGGTCCGCGACACTGAAGCTTTCTTT.

The chain joins TRBV5-4 to TRBJ1-3, with TRBD1 matching 9 bases. CDR1 and CDR2 (germline): SGHNT, YYREEE (reference sequence). There are 15 residues in the CDR3. The ends lost 0 bases at V and 4 bases at J; junction bases unmatched: 2. The CDR3 loop is CASSLAGTGGNTIYF. CDR3 in DNA: TGTGCCAGCAGCTTGGCCGGGACAGGGGGAAACACCATATATTTT.

V gene TRBV6-5 combines with J gene TRBJ2-2; a weak D match, TRBD1 (6 bases). The CDR3 is 13 residues long. Trimming pared 2 bases from V and 6 bases from J, leaving 7 bases between. Germline V gene data show CDR1 as MNHEY and CDR2 as SVGAGI. The CDR3 loop is CASSYGQPGELFF. For the CDR3, the DNA is TGTGCCAGCAGTTACGGACAGCCCGGGGAGCTGTTTTTT.

This chain connects TRBV7-8 to TRBJ1-3; 9 bases align to TRBD1. V was clipped by 5 bases and J by 2 bases; unmatched bases: 7. The CDR3 runs 16 residues. Germline V gene sequence: CDR1 SGHVS, CDR2 FQNEAQ. The CDR3 coding sequence is TGTGCCAGCAGCCGCGGGACAGGGATGGCTGGAAACACCATATATTTT. Protein: CASSRGTGMAGNTIYF.

The rearrangement links TRBV12-3 or TRBV12-4 to TRBJ1-1; TRBD1 might be the D (6 bases). This CDR3 is 13 amino acids long. Trimming shortened V by 5 bases and J by 7 bases, and 14 bases separated the two germline ends. DNA for the CDR3: TGTGCCAGCAGTATCGGACAGAAGTTTGAAGCTTTCTTT. Amino acid sequence: CASSIGQKFEAFF.

The J gene is TRBJ1-4, the V gene TRBV3-1 (or the pseudogene TRBV3-2); D remains unclear. From germline, CDR1 is LGHDT and CDR2 YNNKEL (reference sequence). This CDR3 has 15 residues. V was shortened by 1 base and J by 0 bases, with 6 bases between the two germline ends. CDR3 region: CASSQGGATNEKLFF. The CDR3 DNA is TGTGCCAGCAGCCAAGGCGGGGCAACTAATGAAAAACTGTTTTTT.

The chain has TRBV19 and TRBJ1-2, with TRBD1 identical over 7 bases. Germline V gene data show CDR1 as LNHDA and CDR2 as SQIVND (reference sequence). The CDR3 is made up of 13 amino acids. Germline trimming cut 6 bases from V and 2 bases from J; bases unmatched to any gene: 3. CDR3: CASRKTGNYGYTF. The CDR3 nucleotides are TGTGCCAGTAGGAAGACAGGGAACTATGGCTACACCTTC.